The rows below give T cell receptor beta chains drawn from one sample of a study of beta chain features in type 1 diabetes. Some clones are missing from TCRdb's copy, which holds only in-frame ones; the method was immunoSEQ multiplex PCR. Of approximately 360,000 clones listed, around 12% are singletons. Specimen: naive CD4+ T cells from blood. These receptors originate from a young woman with type 1 diabetes. The CDR3 runs from the conserved cysteine through the conserved F or W. The D gene is left open where the match is weak. Some rows mark clone size as missing; the rest say once, few, many or name a class of expanded clone.

clone size: NA; D gene: TRBD2; V gene: TRBV6-6; CDR3 length: 15; J gene: TRBJ2-5; CDR3 protein: CASSYSWASGETQYF; CDR3 DNA: TGTGCCAGCAGTTACTCTTGGGCTAGCGGCGAGACCCAGTACTTC
clone size: NA; D gene: NA; V gene: TRBV18; CDR3 length: 14; J gene: TRBJ1-5; CDR3 protein: CASSPPGSDGPQHF; CDR3 DNA: TGTGCCAGCTCACCCCCGGGTAGCGACGGGCCCCAGCATTTT
clone size: few; D gene: NA; V gene: TRBV15; CDR3 length: 14; J gene: TRBJ2-1; CDR3 protein: CATSRAQGIHEQFF; CDR3 DNA: TGTGCCACCAGCAGGGCCCAGGGTATCCATGAGCAGTTCTTC
clone size: few; D gene: TRBD1; V gene: TRBV18; CDR3 length: 14; J gene: TRBJ1-4; CDR3 protein: CASSLGQGVEKLFF; CDR3 DNA: TGTGCCAGCTCACTCGGACAGGGAGTTGAAAAACTGTTTTTT
clone size: few; D gene: NA; V gene: TRBV9; CDR3 length: 13; J gene: TRBJ1-4; CDR3 protein: CASSSGGREKLFF; CDR3 DNA: TGTGCCAGCAGCTCGGGGGGAAGGGAAAAACTGTTTTTT
clone size: NA; D gene: TRBD1; V gene: TRBV19; CDR3 length: 14; J gene: TRBJ2-2; CDR3 protein: CASSSTGGTGELFF; CDR3 DNA: TGTGCCAGTAGTTCGACAGGGGGAACCGGGGAGCTGTTTTTT
clone size: NA; D gene: TRBD2; V gene: TRBV7-2; CDR3 length: 15; J gene: TRBJ2-1; CDR3 protein: CASSSGLGVHNEQFF; CDR3 DNA: TGTGCCAGCAGCTCCGGACTAGGCGTGCACAATGAGCAGTTCTTC
clone size: few; D gene: TRBD1; V gene: TRBV27; CDR3 length: 15; J gene: TRBJ2-7; CDR3 protein: CASSKGAGGGYEQYF; CDR3 DNA: TGTGCCAGCAGCAAGGGGGCGGGTGGAGGCTACGAGCAGTACTTC
clone size: few; D gene: NA; V gene: TRBV30; CDR3 length: 15; J gene: TRBJ2-7; CDR3 protein: CAWSGGAGNAYEQYF; CDR3 DNA: TGTGCCTGGAGCGGGGGAGCGGGTAACGCCTACGAGCAGTACTTC
clone size: few; D gene: NA; V gene: TRBV7-9; CDR3 length: 15; J gene: TRBJ1-1; CDR3 protein: CASSGGGPGGTEAFF; CDR3 DNA: TGTGCCAGCAGCGGTGGAGGGCCGGGGGGGACTGAAGCTTTCTTT